This entry concerns a single T cell receptor beta chain. These data belong to a study of blood T cell repertoires in COVID-19. Turning to the study itself: Acute and convalescent COVID-19 samples came from the United States, Italy and Spain. T cells, B-cell-depleted T cells, or PBMCs supplied cDNA or gDNA.

Per the authors' pipeline: Amplification from reference gene primers served as the basis for estimated nucleated cell counts. Generated by immunoSEQ multiplex PCR, the TCRdb table keeps only in-frame clones and is missing some. D and trimming were read from the DNA, whereas the V and J calls and clone size are those reported in that table. This sample has 250,000 to 300,000 clones, with 70% to 90% found just once. The CDR3 sequence is 16 residues long. CDR1 LGHDT and CDR2 YNNKEL come from the germline V gene (reference sequence). Germline trimming cut 4 bases from V and 0 bases from J; bases unmatched to any gene: 3.

This TCR derives from a woman aged 60-75 years with acute or convalescent COVID-19. The source material was peripheral blood. The V and J genes are TRBV3-1 (or the pseudogene TRBV3-2) and TRBJ2-3; TRBD2 matches 11 bases. The CDR3 DNA follows: TGTGCCAGCAGCCTCCTAGCGGGGGGTAGCACAGATACGCAGTATTTT. This codes for CASSLLAGGSTDTQYF.